Given below is one T cell receptor beta chain in context. In the authors' methods: By means of reference gene primer amplification, nucleated cell counts were estimated. Profiled with immunoSEQ multiplex PCR; TCRdb holds only in-frame clones, not every one. Clone size and V and J calls were adopted from that table, with D and trimming inferred from the DNA. The sample lists hundreds of thousands of clones; about 89% were seen once. The source of the sample is a study of blood T cell repertoires in COVID-19. Study-wide context: Whether acute or convalescent, the COVID-19 samples came from the United States, Italy and Spain. In each case, the material was cDNA or gDNA derived from T cells, B-cell-depleted T cells, or PBMCs.

In Seattle, patients joined the study during active infection and were tracked longitudinally. The CDR3 length is 14 residues. V usage is TRBV21-1 and J usage is TRBJ2-5; TRBD1, the table's D call, was not compared with the DNA. TRBV21-1 is assigned pseudogene status. This sequence was found in a woman aged 50 to 60 with COVID-19, enrolled during active disease. The sequenced sample was peripheral blood. Written as DNA, the CDR3 is TGTGCCAGCAGCTCCCGGGGGACAGCCGAGACCCAGTACTTC. Amino acids: CASSSRGTAETQYF.